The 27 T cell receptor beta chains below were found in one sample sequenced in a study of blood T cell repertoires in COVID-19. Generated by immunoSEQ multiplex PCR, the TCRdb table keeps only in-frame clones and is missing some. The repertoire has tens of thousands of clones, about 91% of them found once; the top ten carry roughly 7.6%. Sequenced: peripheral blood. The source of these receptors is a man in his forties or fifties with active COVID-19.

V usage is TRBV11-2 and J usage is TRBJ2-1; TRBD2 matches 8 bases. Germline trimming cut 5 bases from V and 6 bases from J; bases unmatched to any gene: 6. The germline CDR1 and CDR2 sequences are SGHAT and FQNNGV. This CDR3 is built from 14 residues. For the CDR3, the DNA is TGTGCCAGCAGCAAAATCGGGGGGGTCAATGAGCAGTTCTTC. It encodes CASSKIGGVNEQFF.

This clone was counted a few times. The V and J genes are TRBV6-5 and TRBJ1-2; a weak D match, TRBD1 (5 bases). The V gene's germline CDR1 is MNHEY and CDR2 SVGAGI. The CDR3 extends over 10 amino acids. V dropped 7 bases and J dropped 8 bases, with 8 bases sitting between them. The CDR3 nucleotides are TGTGCCAGCAAAGGGGAAGGCTACACCTTC. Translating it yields CASKGEGYTF.

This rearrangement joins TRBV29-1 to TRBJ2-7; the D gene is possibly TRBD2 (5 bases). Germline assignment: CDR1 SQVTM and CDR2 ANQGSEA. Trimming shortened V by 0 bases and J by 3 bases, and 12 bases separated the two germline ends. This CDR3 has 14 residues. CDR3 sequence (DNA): TGCAGCGTTGAAGAAGCCGGACGGGACTACGAGCAGTACTTC. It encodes CSVEEAGRDYEQYF.

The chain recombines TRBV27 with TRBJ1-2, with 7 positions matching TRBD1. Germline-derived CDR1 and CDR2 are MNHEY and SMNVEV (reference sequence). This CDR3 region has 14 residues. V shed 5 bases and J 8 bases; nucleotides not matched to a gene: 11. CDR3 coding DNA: TGTGCCAGCAGTCGACAGGGACAGCCTATGGGCTACACCTTC. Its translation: CASSRQGQPMGYTF.

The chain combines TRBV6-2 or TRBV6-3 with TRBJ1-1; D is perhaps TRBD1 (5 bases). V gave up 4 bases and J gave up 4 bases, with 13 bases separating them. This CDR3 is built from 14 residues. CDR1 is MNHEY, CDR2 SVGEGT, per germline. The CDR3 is CASSFPGRGTEAFF. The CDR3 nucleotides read TGTGCCAGCAGTTTCCCAGGAAGGGGCACTGAAGCTTTCTTT.

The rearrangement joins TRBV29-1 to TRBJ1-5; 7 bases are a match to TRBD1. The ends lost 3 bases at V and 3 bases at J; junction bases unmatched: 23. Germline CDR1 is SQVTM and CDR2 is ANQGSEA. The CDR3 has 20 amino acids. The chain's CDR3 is CSVDRLSRQGEKGPNQPQHF. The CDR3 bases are TGCAGCGTTGATAGGCTTTCTCGACAGGGAGAGAAGGGGCCCAATCAGCCCCAGCATTTT.

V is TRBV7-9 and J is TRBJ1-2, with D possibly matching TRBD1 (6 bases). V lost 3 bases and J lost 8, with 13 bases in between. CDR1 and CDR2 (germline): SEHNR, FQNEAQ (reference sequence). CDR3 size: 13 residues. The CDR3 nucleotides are TGTGCCAGCAGCTTCGTACAGGGTGGAGGCTACACCTTC. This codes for CASSFVQGGGYTF.

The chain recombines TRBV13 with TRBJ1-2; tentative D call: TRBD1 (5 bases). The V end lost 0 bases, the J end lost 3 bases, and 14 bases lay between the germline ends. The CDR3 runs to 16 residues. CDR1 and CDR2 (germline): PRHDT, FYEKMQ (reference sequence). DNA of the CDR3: TGTGCCAGCAGCTTAGGGGGGACTTCCAGGTACTATGGCTACACCTTC. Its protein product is CASSLGGTSRYYGYTF.

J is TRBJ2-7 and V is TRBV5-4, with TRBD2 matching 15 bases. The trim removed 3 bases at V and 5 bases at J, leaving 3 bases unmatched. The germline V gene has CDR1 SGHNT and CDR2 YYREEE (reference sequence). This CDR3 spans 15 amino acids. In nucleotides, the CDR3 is TGTGCCAGCAGCTCCGGACTAGCGGGGGGGAACGAGCAGTACTTC. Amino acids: CASSSGLAGGNEQYF.

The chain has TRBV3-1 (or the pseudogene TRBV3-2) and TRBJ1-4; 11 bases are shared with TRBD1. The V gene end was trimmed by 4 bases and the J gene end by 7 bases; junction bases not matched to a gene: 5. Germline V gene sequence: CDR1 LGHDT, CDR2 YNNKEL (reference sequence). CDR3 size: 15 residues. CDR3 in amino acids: CASSRPGTGGEKLFF. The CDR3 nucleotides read TGTGCCAGCAGCCGCCCGGGGACAGGGGGTGAAAAACTGTTTTTT.

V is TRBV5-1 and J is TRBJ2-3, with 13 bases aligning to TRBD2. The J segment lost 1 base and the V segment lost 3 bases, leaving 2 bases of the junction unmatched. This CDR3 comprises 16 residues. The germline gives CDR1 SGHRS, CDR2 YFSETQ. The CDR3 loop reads CASSSGLAGGTDTQYF. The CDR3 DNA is TGCGCCAGCAGCTCAGGACTAGCGGGGGGCACAGATACGCAGTATTTT. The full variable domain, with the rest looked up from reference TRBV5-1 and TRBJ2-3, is KAGVTQTPRYLIKTRGQQVTLSCSPISGHRSVSWYQQTPGQGLQFLFEYFSETQRNKGNFPGRFSGRQFSNSRSEMNVSTLELGDSALYLCASSSGLAGGTDTQYFGPGTRLTVL.

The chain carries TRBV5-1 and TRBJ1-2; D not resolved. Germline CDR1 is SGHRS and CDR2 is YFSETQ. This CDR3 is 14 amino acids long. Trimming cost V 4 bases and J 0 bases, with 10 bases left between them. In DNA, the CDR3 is TGCGCCAGCAGCCGCGAAGCCGCTAACTATGGCTACACCTTC. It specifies CASSREAANYGYTF.

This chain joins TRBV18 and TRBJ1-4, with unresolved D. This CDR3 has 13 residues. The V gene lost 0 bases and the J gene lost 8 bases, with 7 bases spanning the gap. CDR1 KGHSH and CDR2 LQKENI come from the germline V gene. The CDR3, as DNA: TGTGCCAGCTCACCACCGGGAGGGGAAAAACTGTTTTTT. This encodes CASSPPGGEKLFF.

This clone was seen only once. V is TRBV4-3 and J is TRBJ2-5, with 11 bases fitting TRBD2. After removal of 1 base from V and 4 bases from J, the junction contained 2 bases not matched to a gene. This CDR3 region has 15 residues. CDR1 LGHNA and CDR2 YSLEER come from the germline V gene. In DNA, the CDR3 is TGCGCCAGCAGCCAAGGACTAGCGGGGAGAGAGACCCAGTACTTC. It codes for CASSQGLAGRETQYF.

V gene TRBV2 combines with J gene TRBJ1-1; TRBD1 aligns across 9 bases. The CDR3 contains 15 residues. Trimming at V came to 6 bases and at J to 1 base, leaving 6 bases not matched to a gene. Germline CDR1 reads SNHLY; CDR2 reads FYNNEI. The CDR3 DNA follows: TGTGCCAGCAGCATAACGGGACAGGGGAACACTGAAGCTTTCTTT. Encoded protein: CASSITGQGNTEAFF. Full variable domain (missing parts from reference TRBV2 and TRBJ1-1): EPEVTQTPSHQVTQMGQEVILRCVPISNHLYFYWYRQILGQKVEFLVSFYNNEISEKSEIFDDQFSVERPDGSNFTLKIRSTKLEDSAMYFCASSITGQGNTEAFFGQGTRLTVV.

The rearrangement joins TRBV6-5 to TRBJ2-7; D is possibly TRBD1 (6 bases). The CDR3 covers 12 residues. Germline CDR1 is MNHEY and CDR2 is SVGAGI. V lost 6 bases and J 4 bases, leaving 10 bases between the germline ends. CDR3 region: CASSLQGYEQYF. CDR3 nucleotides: TGTGCCAGCAGCTTACAGGGATACGAGCAGTACTTC.

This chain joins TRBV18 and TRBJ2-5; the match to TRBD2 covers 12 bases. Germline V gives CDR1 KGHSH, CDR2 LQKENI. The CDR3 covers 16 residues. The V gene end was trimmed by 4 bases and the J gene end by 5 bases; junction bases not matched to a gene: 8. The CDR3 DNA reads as TGTGCCAGCTCACTCATGACTAGCGGGGGAGGCGAGACCCAGTACTTC. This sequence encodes CASSLMTSGGGETQYF.

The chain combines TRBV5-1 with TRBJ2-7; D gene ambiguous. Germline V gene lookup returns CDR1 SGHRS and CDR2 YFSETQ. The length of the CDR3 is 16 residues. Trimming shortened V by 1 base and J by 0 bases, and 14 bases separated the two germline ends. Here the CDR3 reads CASSLSPRLGSYEQYF. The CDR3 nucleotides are TGCGCCAGCAGCTTGAGTCCCAGGCTGGGCTCCTACGAGCAGTACTTC.

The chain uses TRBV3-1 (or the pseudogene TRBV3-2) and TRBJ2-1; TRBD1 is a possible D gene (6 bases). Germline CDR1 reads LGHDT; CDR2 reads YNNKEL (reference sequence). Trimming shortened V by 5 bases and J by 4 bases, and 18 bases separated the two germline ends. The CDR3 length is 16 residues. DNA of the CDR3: TGTGCCAGCAGCAGGGACATATGGATCCGGTACAATGAGCAGTTCTTC. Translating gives CASSRDIWIRYNEQFF.

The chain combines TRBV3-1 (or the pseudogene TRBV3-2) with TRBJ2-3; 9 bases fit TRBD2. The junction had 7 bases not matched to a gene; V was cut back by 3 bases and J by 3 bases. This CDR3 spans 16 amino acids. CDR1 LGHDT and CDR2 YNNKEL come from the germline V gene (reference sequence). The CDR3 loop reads CASSHFRRGGTDTQYF. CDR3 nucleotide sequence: TGTGCCAGCAGCCATTTCCGGCGGGGGGGAACAGATACGCAGTATTTT.

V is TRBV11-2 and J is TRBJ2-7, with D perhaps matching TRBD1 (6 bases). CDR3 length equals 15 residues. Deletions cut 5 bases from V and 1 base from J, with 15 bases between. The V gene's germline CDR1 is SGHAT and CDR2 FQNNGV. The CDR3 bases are TGTGCCAGCAGCCCCAGGCCGCAGGGGTCCTACGAGCAGTACTTC. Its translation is CASSPRPQGSYEQYF.

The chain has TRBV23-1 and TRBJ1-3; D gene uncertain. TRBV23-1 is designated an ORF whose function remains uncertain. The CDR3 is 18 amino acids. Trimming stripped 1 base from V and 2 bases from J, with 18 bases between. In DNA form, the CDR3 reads TGCGCCAGCAGTCAATTTAGGTGGTCTTGCGGGCCTGGAAACACCATATATTTT. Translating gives CASSQFRWSCGPGNTIYF.

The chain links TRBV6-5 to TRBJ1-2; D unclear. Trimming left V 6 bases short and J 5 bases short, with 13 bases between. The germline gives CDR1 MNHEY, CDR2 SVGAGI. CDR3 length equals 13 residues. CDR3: CASSSGIRYGYTF. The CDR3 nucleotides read TGTGCCAGCAGCTCCGGGATACGGTATGGCTACACCTTC.

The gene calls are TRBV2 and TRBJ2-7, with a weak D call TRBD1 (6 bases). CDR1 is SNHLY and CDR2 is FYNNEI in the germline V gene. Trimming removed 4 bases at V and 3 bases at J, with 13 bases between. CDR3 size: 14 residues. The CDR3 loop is CASSVEQGSYEQYF. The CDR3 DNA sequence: TGTGCCAGCAGTGTCGAACAGGGAAGCTACGAGCAGTACTTC.

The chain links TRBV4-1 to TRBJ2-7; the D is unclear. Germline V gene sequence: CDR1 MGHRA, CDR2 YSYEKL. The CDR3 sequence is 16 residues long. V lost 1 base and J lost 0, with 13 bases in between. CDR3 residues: CASSQGVRSSSYEQYF. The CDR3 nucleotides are TGCGCCAGCAGCCAAGGAGTGCGGTCGAGCTCCTACGAGCAGTACTTC.

In nucleotides, the CDR3 is TGTGCCACCAGCAGGGACAGCCTCAATCAGCCCCAGCATTTT. Translating it yields CATSRDSLNQPQHF. This rearrangement joins TRBV15 to TRBJ1-5; D perhaps matches TRBD1 (6 bases). V was clipped by 3 bases and J by 3 bases, with 9 bases between them. Germline values: CDR1 LNHNV, CDR2 YYDKDF (reference sequence). CDR3 length: 14 residues.

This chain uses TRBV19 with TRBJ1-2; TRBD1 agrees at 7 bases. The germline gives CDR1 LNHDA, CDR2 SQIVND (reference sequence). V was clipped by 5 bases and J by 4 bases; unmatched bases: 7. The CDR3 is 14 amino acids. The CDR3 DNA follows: TGTGCCAGTAGTGAGACAGGGCCGCTCTATGGCTACACCTTC. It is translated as CASSETGPLYGYTF.